A single sample gave rise to the 27 T cell receptor beta chains below, sequenced in a study of cytomegalovirus exposure and HLA in healthy donors. PCR was performed using 60 Vbeta and 13 Jbeta primers. Using immunoSEQ multiplex PCR, the repertoire was profiled, and TCRdb retains in-frame clones only, with some absent. The sample holds 150,000 or so clones, 65% to 85% seen once. Input material: PBMCs. These receptors were collected from a woman aged 40 to 50 in good health and CMV-seropositive.

With regard to this clone: At one end the junction does not follow the germline gene, possibly because of a read error. The chain joins TRBV7-9 to TRBJ1-2; D call uncertain. This CDR3 contains 13 residues. Germline V gives CDR1 SEHNR, CDR2 FQNEAQ (reference sequence). The CDR3 coding sequence is TGTTCCAGCAGCTTGGAGGGAGAGGGCGGCTACACCTTC. Its protein is CSSSLEGEGGYTF.

The chain recombines TRBV15 with TRBJ2-7, with 11 positions matching TRBD1. CDR1 is LNHNV and CDR2 is YYDKDF in the germline V gene (reference sequence). The CDR3 has 15 residues. V shed 4 bases and J 5 bases; nucleotides not matched to a gene: 7. The CDR3 DNA reads as TGTGCCACCAGCACGAGGGGACAGGGGGGGAACGAGCAGTACTTC. It specifies CATSTRGQGGNEQYF.

The V call is TRBV30, the J call TRBJ1-2; no definite D call. V dropped 1 base and J dropped 4 bases, with 10 bases sitting between them. Germline V CDR1 and CDR2: GTSNPN, SVGIG (reference sequence). The CDR3 spans 13 residues. CDR3 DNA: TGTGCCTGGAGTGGCGGGAGTTTCTATGGCTACACCTTC. It specifies CAWSGGSFYGYTF.

V and J are TRBV7-9 and TRBJ2-7; no firm D call. CDR1 SEHNR and CDR2 FQNEAQ come from the germline V gene (reference sequence). V lost 2 bases and J lost 7, with 9 bases in between. The CDR3 sequence is 12 residues long. The CDR3 DNA is TGTGCCAGCAGCTTACGTCCGTTAGAGCAGTACTTC. Protein product: CASSLRPLEQYF.

The chain links TRBV2 to TRBJ2-3, with 12 bases that match TRBD1. The CDR3 totals 15 residues. The V gene end was trimmed by 5 bases and the J gene end by 4 bases; junction bases not matched to a gene: 4. Germline V gene data show CDR1 as SNHLY and CDR2 as FYNNEI. CDR3 coding DNA: TGTGCCAGCAGTCCGGGACAGGGGGCCCCAGATACGCAGTATTTT. This codes for CASSPGQGAPDTQYF. Complete variable domain (other parts from reference TRBV2 and TRBJ2-3): EPEVTQTPSHQVTQMGQEVILRCVPISNHLYFYWYRQILGQKVEFLVSFYNNEISEKSEIFDDQFSVERPDGSNFTLKIRSTKLEDSAMYFCASSPGQGAPDTQYFGPGTRLTVL.

The chain carries TRBV14 and TRBJ2-7, with D perhaps TRBD1 (6 bases). Trimming pared 4 bases from V and 2 bases from J, leaving 15 bases between. Germline CDR1 reads SGHDN; CDR2 reads FVKESK. The CDR3 runs to 15 residues. The CDR3 loop reads CASSPLGQPPYEQYF. In nucleotides, the CDR3 is TGTGCCAGCAGCCCTCTTGGACAGCCTCCCTACGAGCAGTACTTC.

This clone was found once. The gene calls are TRBV25-1 and TRBJ2-3, with D unresolved. The CDR3 extends over 15 amino acids. The V end lost 2 bases, the J end lost 2 bases, and 11 bases lay between the germline ends. Germline CDR1 is MGHDK and CDR2 is SYGVNS. The CDR3 DNA reads as TGTGCCAGCAGTGAACGAGGTTTTAACACAGATACGCAGTATTTT. Its protein is CASSERGFNTDTQYF. The full variable domain, with the rest looked up from reference TRBV25-1 and TRBJ2-3, is EADIYQTPRYLVIGTGKKITLECSQTMGHDKMYWYQQDPGMELHLIHYSYGVNSTEKGDLSSESTVSRIRTEHFPLTLESARPSHTSQYLCASSERGFNTDTQYFGPGTRLTVL.

The rearrangement uses TRBV6-5 and TRBJ1-5; 8 bases are a match to TRBD1. Germline CDR1 is MNHEY and CDR2 is SVGAGI. The CDR3 runs 15 residues. V lost 5 bases and J lost 2; bases outside the gene matches: 5. The CDR3, as DNA: TGTGCCAGCAGTGGCCCGACAGGGGGCAATCAGCCCCAGCATTTT. This translates into CASSGPTGGNQPQHF.

The chain joins TRBV4-1 to TRBJ2-3, with TRBD2 as a possible D gene (5 bases). The CDR3 extends over 16 amino acids. Germline CDR1 is MGHRA and CDR2 is YSYEKL. V lost 2 bases to trimming and J lost 2 bases, with 14 bases between them. The CDR3 nucleotides read TGCGCCAGCAGCCAATCCCGGACGGGGAACACAGATACGCAGTATTTT. The encoded protein is CASSQSRTGNTDTQYF.

This chain links TRBV5-1 with TRBJ1-1; D remains unclear. There are 12 residues in the CDR3. Trimming took 1 base from V and 3 from J, leaving 4 bases between them. CDR1 SGHRS and CDR2 YFSETQ come from the germline V gene. CDR3 residues: CASSLQDTEAFF. The CDR3 DNA follows: TGCGCCAGCAGCTTGCAGGACACTGAAGCTTTCTTT.

This chain uses TRBV5-4 with TRBJ2-5, with TRBD1 identical over 11 bases. The assigned J gene may be wrong: the sequence end matches TRBJ2-7 better. The germline V gene has CDR1 SGHNT and CDR2 YYREEE (reference sequence). The CDR3 covers 15 residues. CDR3 residues: CASSLVGQGANEQYF. The CDR3 DNA reads as TGTGCCAGCAGCTTGGTCGGACAGGGGGCCAACGAGCAGTACTTC.

The chain recombines TRBV4-2 with TRBJ2-7; D unclear. Germline values: CDR1 LGHNA, CDR2 YNFKEQ. The germline V and J ends were trimmed by 0 bases and 6 bases, with 15 bases remaining between them. This CDR3 region has 15 residues. In DNA form, the CDR3 reads TGTGCCAGCAGCCAAGAAACCTGGGCAGCCCGCGAGCAGTACTTC. The encoded protein is CASSQETWAAREQYF.

The chain carries TRBV5-1 and TRBJ2-3; 7 bases line up with TRBD1. Trimming cost V 4 bases and J 6 bases; bases outside gene matches: 11. The CDR3 is 15 residues long. The germline V gene encodes CDR1 SGHRS and CDR2 YFSETQ. The CDR3 sequence: CASSPSGTVGDTQYF. In DNA form, the CDR3 reads TGCGCCAGCAGCCCTTCGGGGACAGTAGGGGATACGCAGTATTTT.

The J gene is TRBJ1-1, the V gene TRBV6-1, with a tentative D call TRBD1 (6 bases). The CDR3 is 13 amino acids. Deletions cut 7 bases from V and 4 bases from J, with 13 bases between. Germline loops: CDR1 MNHNS, CDR2 SASEGT. The CDR3 loop reads CASNLVGGTEAFF. The CDR3 DNA is TGTGCCAGCAATTTGGTAGGGGGCACTGAAGCTTTCTTT.

V and J are TRBV28 and TRBJ2-7; D is unresolved. Germline lookup yields CDR1 MDHEN and CDR2 SYDVKM. This CDR3 region has 11 residues. Trimming removed 5 bases from V and 3 bases from J, with 5 bases in between. The CDR3 sequence: CASSESYEQYF. Here the CDR3 DNA reads TGTGCCAGCAGTGAGAGCTACGAGCAGTACTTC.

The chain combines TRBV19 with TRBJ1-5; 9 nucleotides align to TRBD1. Per the germline V gene, CDR1 is LNHDA and CDR2 is SQIVND (reference sequence). The CDR3 is 16 residues long. J lost 10 bases, V lost 8 bases, and 18 bases had no gene match. For the CDR3, the DNA is TGTGCCAGTTCACTTCTTGACGGGACAGGGTATCGACCCCAGCATTTT. Amino acid sequence: CASSLLDGTGYRPQHF.

The chain has TRBV19 and TRBJ2-5; a weak D match, TRBD2 (5 bases). The assigned J gene may be wrong: the sequence end matches TRBJ2-7 better. This CDR3 has 16 amino acids. Germline assignment: CDR1 LNHDA and CDR2 SQIVND (reference sequence). CDR3 amino acids: CASSIRLSGFSYEQYF. For the CDR3, the DNA is TGTGCCAGTAGTATTAGACTAAGCGGATTTTCCTACGAGCAGTACTTC.

The CDR3: CASSEAGGGGEKLFF. The CDR3, as DNA: TGCGCCAGCAGCGAAGCAGGGGGCGGGGGTGAAAAACTGTTTTTT. The gene calls are TRBV5-1 and TRBJ1-4, with 8 bases matching TRBD1. Germline CDR1 reads SGHRS; CDR2 reads YFSETQ. CDR3 size: 15 residues. J lost 7 bases, V lost 4 bases, and 9 bases had no gene match.

The chain recombines TRBV6-5 with TRBJ1-6; D may be TRBD1 (6 bases). V was trimmed by 3 bases and J by 7 bases, leaving 10 bases between them. Germline-derived CDR1 and CDR2 are MNHEY and SVGAGI. The length of the CDR3 is 14 residues. The CDR3 sequence: CASSYMRGNSPLHF. The DNA of the CDR3 is TGTGCCAGCAGTTATATGAGGGGGAATTCACCCCTCCACTTT.

The J gene is TRBJ2-5, the V gene TRBV7-2; 11 nucleotides agree with TRBD2. Looked up from germline, CDR1 is SGHTA and CDR2 is FQGNSA. This CDR3 region has 15 residues. Trimming took 5 bases from V and 5 from J; bases not matched to a gene: 7. CDR3 in DNA: TGTGCCAGCAGCAATCTAGCGGGGGGTTTCGAGACCCAGTACTTC. As protein: CASSNLAGGFETQYF.

V usage is TRBV13 and J usage is TRBJ2-1; D call uncertain. Germline lookup yields CDR1 PRHDT and CDR2 FYEKMQ (reference sequence). V was clipped by 5 bases and J by 0 bases, with 14 bases between them. CDR3 size: 16 residues. The CDR3 sequence: CASSPSEFSSYNEQFF. DNA for the CDR3: TGTGCCAGCAGCCCTTCAGAATTCAGCTCCTACAATGAGCAGTTCTTC. The whole variable domain, remainder taken from reference TRBV13 and TRBJ2-1, is AAGVIQSPRHLIKEKRETATLKCYPIPRHDTVYWYQQGPGQDPQFLISFYEKMQSDKGSIPDRFSAQQFSDYHSELNMSSLELGDSALYFCASSPSEFSSYNEQFFGPGTRLTVL.

The CDR3 sequence: CASSQDPGGSYEQYF. CDR3 nucleotide sequence: TGCGCCAGCAGCCAAGACCCAGGGGGCTCTTACGAGCAGTACTTC. V gene TRBV4-1 combines with J gene TRBJ2-7; 8 bases map to TRBD1. V lost 0 bases, J lost 4 bases, and 5 bases stayed unmatched. Germline-derived CDR1 and CDR2 are MGHRA and YSYEKL. This CDR3 is 15 amino acids long.

This rearrangement joins TRBV7-2 to TRBJ1-5; TRBD1 is a possible D gene (6 bases). V lost 2 bases, J lost 7 bases, and 12 bases lay in between. CDR3 length equals 14 residues. Looked up from germline, CDR1 is SGHTA and CDR2 is FQGNSA. Here the CDR3 DNA reads TGTGCCAGCAGCTTATGGGGGCGCGGGCAGCCCCAGCATTTT. It is translated as CASSLWGRGQPQHF.

The rearrangement links TRBV2 to TRBJ2-7, with 7 bases lining up with TRBD2. The junction had 14 bases not matched to a gene; V was cut back by 6 bases and J by 3 bases. This CDR3 comprises 16 residues. Germline-derived CDR1 and CDR2 are SNHLY and FYNNEI. The CDR3 DNA sequence: TGTGCCAGCAGCCGGGAGGAGGGCCTGGGTGGCTACGAGCAGTACTTC. As protein: CASSREEGLGGYEQYF. Based on the CDR3 plus reference TRBV2 and TRBJ2-7, the full variable domain is EPEVTQTPSHQVTQMGQEVILRCVPISNHLYFYWYRQILGQKVEFLVSFYNNEISEKSEIFDDQFSVERPDGSNFTLKIRSTKLEDSAMYFCASSREEGLGGYEQYFGPGTRLTVT.

The chain employs TRBV19 and TRBJ2-7; 7 bases line up with TRBD1. The V and J ends lost 2 bases and 4 bases, in that order; junction bases with no gene match: 11. The CDR3 spans 16 residues. Germline lookup yields CDR1 LNHDA and CDR2 SQIVND (reference sequence). CDR3 coding DNA: TGTGCCAGTAGTATAAAGGGGGACAGAAGCCTATACGAGCAGTACTTC. Its translation is CASSIKGDRSLYEQYF.

The CDR3 sequence: CASSIRGSEAFF. CDR3 bases: TGTGCCAGTAGTATACGGGGGAGTGAAGCTTTCTTT. This chain links TRBV19 with TRBJ1-1; maybe TRBD1 (5 bases). The germline CDR1 and CDR2 sequences are LNHDA and SQIVND (reference sequence). CDR3 length: 12 amino acids. V was trimmed by 2 bases and J by 7 bases, leaving 8 bases between them. Drawing the rest from reference TRBV19 and TRBJ1-1, the complete variable domain is DGGITQSPKYLFRKEGQNVTLSCEQNLNHDAMYWYRQDPGQGLRLIYYSQIVNDFQKGDIAEGYSVSREKKESFPLTVTSAQKNPTAFYLCASSIRGSEAFFGQGTRLTVV.

This clone has only one observation. The J gene is TRBJ2-7, the V gene TRBV18; D gene uncertain. Germline lookup yields CDR1 KGHSH and CDR2 LQKENI. V gave up 0 bases and J gave up 6 bases, with 9 bases separating them. The CDR3 contains 13 residues. The DNA for the CDR3 is TGTGCCAGCTCACCACCGATGAGTGTCGAGCAGTACTTC. Protein sequence: CASSPPMSVEQYF. The full variable domain, in which reference TRBV18 and TRBJ2-7 provide the parts outside the CDR3, is NAGVMQNPRHLVRRRGQEARLRCSPMKGHSHVYWYRQLPEEGLKFMVYLQKENIIDESGMPKERFSAEFPKEGPSILRIQQVVRGDSAAYFCASSPPMSVEQYFGPGTRLTVT.